Shown below are 24 T cell receptor beta chains from a single sample sequenced in a study of blood T cell repertoires in COVID-19. Assay used: immunoSEQ multiplex PCR; TCRdb lists only in-frame clones, some missing. The repertoire holds about 180,000 clones, with approximately 85% as singletons. The sample was PBMCs or T cells enriched from blood (not recorded which). These TCRs come from a woman aged 18-29 years who had recovered from COVID-19.

The gene calls are TRBV5-1 and TRBJ1-4; D is unresolved. The V end was cut by 0 bases, the J end by 0 bases, with 12 bases between. CDR3 length equals 17 residues. In germline, CDR1 is SGHRS, CDR2 YFSETQ. CDR3 sequence: CASSLGGPDATNEKLFF. CDR3 in DNA: TGCGCCAGCAGCTTGGGAGGTCCGGATGCAACTAATGAAAAACTGTTTTTT.

This chain uses TRBV28 with TRBJ1-2, with TRBD1 identical over 9 bases. The CDR3 consists of 14 residues. Trimming removed 5 bases from V and 2 bases from J; junction bases left unmatched: 3. Germline V lookup: CDR1 MDHEN, CDR2 SYDVKM. The DNA of the CDR3 is TGTGCCAGCAGTGGACAGGGGAAAAACTATGGCTACACCTTC. Its protein product is CASSGQGKNYGYTF.

The J gene is TRBJ2-1, the V gene TRBV2; 7 nucleotides agree with TRBD2. J was trimmed by 7 bases and V by 4 bases; bases with no gene match: 16. Germline V gene lookup returns CDR1 SNHLY and CDR2 FYNNEI. The length of the CDR3 is 17 residues. The CDR3 sequence is CASSARWGGSVENEQFF. In nucleotides, the CDR3 is TGTGCCAGCAGTGCCCGGTGGGGGGGGAGCGTTGAGAATGAGCAGTTCTTC. Looking up the rest from reference TRBV2 and TRBJ2-1 gives the full variable domain: EPEVTQTPSHQVTQMGQEVILRCVPISNHLYFYWYRQILGQKVEFLVSFYNNEISEKSEIFDDQFSVERPDGSNFTLKIRSTKLEDSAMYFCASSARWGGSVENEQFFGPGTRLTVL.

This chain links TRBV6-5 with TRBJ2-5; TRBD2 matches at 12 bases. This CDR3 has 15 amino acids. Trimming at V came to 4 bases and at J to 2 bases, leaving 2 bases not matched to a gene. Germline CDR1 MNHEY, CDR2 SVGAGI. The CDR3 DNA is TGTGCCAGCAGTTGGACTAGCGGGGAACAAGAGACCCAGTACTTC. This encodes CASSWTSGEQETQYF.

The chain combines TRBV9 with TRBJ2-3; 7 bases align to TRBD2. This CDR3 has 16 residues. With V trimmed by 6 bases and J by 2 bases, 12 bases remained unmatched. Germline assignment: CDR1 SGDLS and CDR2 YYNGEE. The CDR3 region is CASTPNGGRNTDTQYF. Here the CDR3 DNA reads TGTGCCAGCACCCCAAACGGCGGGAGAAACACAGATACGCAGTATTTT.

This clone was seen just once. The chain has TRBV28 and TRBJ1-2; weak D call: TRBD1 (6 bases). The CDR3 covers 14 residues. Germline assignment: CDR1 MDHEN and CDR2 SYDVKM. V lost 5 bases and J 1 base, leaving 11 bases between the germline ends. The chain's CDR3 is CASSNTGINYGYTF. CDR3 in DNA: TGTGCCAGCAGTAACACAGGGATTAACTATGGCTACACCTTC.

The CDR3 region is CASSPAGINNQPQHF. DNA of the CDR3: TGTGCCAGCAGTCCGGCAGGAATAAACAATCAGCCCCAGCATTTT. This rearrangement joins TRBV6-5 to TRBJ1-5; D remains ambiguous. The CDR3 spans 15 residues. Trimming shortened V by 5 bases and J by 3 bases, and 14 bases separated the two germline ends. CDR1 and CDR2 from the germline V gene are MNHEY and SVGAGI.

The CDR3 loop is CASRGDRGPNSPLHF. The CDR3 DNA sequence: TGTGCCAGCAGGGGGGACAGGGGCCCCAATTCACCCCTCCACTTT. The rearrangement uses TRBV28 and TRBJ1-6, with 10 nucleotides matching TRBD1. This CDR3 has 15 amino acids. V gave up 6 bases and J gave up 7 bases; unmatched junction bases: 6. Germline CDR1 reads MDHEN; CDR2 reads SYDVKM. The whole variable domain, filled in from reference TRBV28 and TRBJ1-6, reads DVKVTQSSRYLVKRTGEKVFLECVQDMDHENMFWYRQDPGLGLRLIYFSYDVKMKEKGDIPEGYSVSREKKERFSLILESASTNQTSMYLCASRGDRGPNSPLHFGNGTRLTVT.

The chain carries TRBV6-2 or TRBV6-3 and TRBJ2-7; 10 nucleotides align to TRBD2. The CDR3 runs 15 residues. Per germline, CDR1 MNHEY and CDR2 SVGEGT. V shed 5 bases, J shed 3 bases, and the junction held 7 bases outside the gene matches. In DNA form, the CDR3 reads TGTGCCAGCAGTGGAATCGCTAGCGGGAGCTACGAGCAGTACTTC. It codes for CASSGIASGSYEQYF.

This sequence joins TRBV28 and TRBJ1-2; D might be TRBD1 (6 bases). Trimming stripped 7 bases from V and 8 bases from J, with 11 bases between. CDR1 is MDHEN, CDR2 SYDVKM, per germline. This CDR3 comprises 11 residues. The CDR3 nucleotides read TGTGCCAGCACCTCGGACAGCGGCTACACCTTC. It translates to CASTSDSGYTF.

The CDR3 DNA is TGTGCCAGCAGTGAAGAGGTGACATCGTATTCACCCCTCCACTTT. Translating gives CASSEEVTSYSPLHF. J is TRBJ1-6 and V is TRBV6-1; no clear D. V lost 1 base and J 8 bases, leaving 12 bases between the germline ends. Germline-derived CDR1 and CDR2 are MNHNS and SASEGT. This CDR3 contains 15 residues.

The chain joins TRBV5-6 to TRBJ2-7; TRBD1 matches 8 bases. The V segment lost 4 bases and the J segment 0 bases; nucleotides outside the gene matches: 3. This CDR3 has 14 residues. Germline assignment: CDR1 SGHDT and CDR2 YYEEEE. DNA for the CDR3: TGTGCCAGCAGCCCAGGACAGGGCTCCTACGAGCAGTACTTC. Translated, it gives CASSPGQGSYEQYF.

The chain combines TRBV7-2 with TRBJ2-3; maybe TRBD2 (5 bases). The CDR3 has 14 amino acids. Trimming removed 8 bases from V and 3 bases from J, with 15 bases in between. CDR1 is SGHTA and CDR2 is FQGNSA in the germline V gene. The CDR3 sequence is CASHPGVSTDTQYF. The CDR3 DNA reads TGTGCCAGCCACCCCGGGGTTTCGACAGATACGCAGTATTTT.

The chain has TRBV25-1 and TRBJ2-3; D perhaps matches TRBD2 (5 bases). CDR1 is MGHDK and CDR2 is SYGVNS in the germline V gene. This CDR3 region has 14 residues. V was trimmed by 4 bases and J by 2 bases, leaving 10 bases between them. The CDR3 bases are TGTGCCAGCAGTGGGAGGCTCTACACAGATACGCAGTATTTT. Translation gives CASSGRLYTDTQYF. Combining the CDR3 with reference TRBV25-1 and TRBJ2-3 gives the whole variable domain EADIYQTPRYLVIGTGKKITLECSQTMGHDKMYWYQQDPGMELHLIHYSYGVNSTEKGDLSSESTVSRIRTEHFPLTLESARPSHTSQYLCASSGRLYTDTQYFGPGTRLTVL.

V gene TRBV6-5 combines with J gene TRBJ2-7; D is uncertain. CDR1 is MNHEY, CDR2 SVGAGI, per germline. V lost 0 bases and J 2 bases, leaving 14 bases between the germline ends. This CDR3 has 16 residues. CDR3 DNA: TGTGCCAGCAGTTACTCAGACCCCGCGGAAACCTACGAGCAGTACTTC. This sequence encodes CASSYSDPAETYEQYF.

A single count supports this clone. This chain connects TRBV4-1 to TRBJ2-1; 9 positions agree with TRBD2. V gave up 1 base and J gave up 2 bases; unmatched junction bases: 9. CDR1 is MGHRA and CDR2 is YSYEKL in the germline V gene. The CDR3 totals 18 residues. Here the CDR3 reads CASSQAGRGGGAYNEQFF. In nucleotides, the CDR3 is TGCGCCAGCAGCCAAGCGGGACGAGGCGGGGGGGCCTACAATGAGCAGTTCTTC.

The rearrangement uses TRBV19 and TRBJ2-1; TRBD1 aligns across 7 bases. CDR1 is LNHDA, CDR2 SQIVND, per germline (reference sequence). The CDR3 contains 14 residues. J lost 5 bases, V lost 7 bases, and 8 bases had no gene match. CDR3 in amino acids: CASKVGRGNNEQFF. Written as DNA, the CDR3 is TGTGCCAGTAAGGTGGGCAGGGGGAACAATGAGCAGTTCTTC. Combining the CDR3 with reference TRBV19 and TRBJ2-1 gives the whole variable domain DGGITQSPKYLFRKEGQNVTLSCEQNLNHDAMYWYRQDPGQGLRLIYYSQIVNDFQKGDIAEGYSVSREKKESFPLTVTSAQKNPTAFYLCASKVGRGNNEQFFGPGTRLTVL.

The CDR3 DNA sequence: TGTGCCAGCAGTTACGTTCGTCCCAGGGGGAACACTGAAGCTTTCTTT. It encodes CASSYVRPRGNTEAFF. V and J are TRBV6-2 or TRBV6-3 and TRBJ1-1; a possible D gene is TRBD1 (6 bases). The V and J ends lost 2 bases and 1 base respectively, with 14 bases between them. From germline, CDR1 is MNHEY and CDR2 SVGEGT. This CDR3 spans 16 amino acids.

This clone was seen a handful of times. The gene calls are TRBV27 and TRBJ2-5, with D possibly matching TRBD1 (6 bases). V dropped 9 bases and J dropped 5 bases, with 22 bases sitting between them. Per the germline V gene, CDR1 is MNHEY and CDR2 is SMNVEV (reference sequence). The CDR3 runs 15 residues. For the CDR3, the DNA is TGTGCCAGTCGAGGGGCGGACAGTCGCGTTGAGACCCAGTACTTC. Translating it yields CASRGADSRVETQYF.

The V and J genes are TRBV28 and TRBJ1-2; D possibly corresponds to TRBD1 (5 bases). Trimming took off 5 bases at V and 2 bases at J, with 12 bases between the two ends. The CDR3 consists of 14 residues. Germline V gene sequence: CDR1 MDHEN, CDR2 SYDVKM. In nucleotides, the CDR3 is TGTGCCAGCAGTCCCCCGACAGCAAACTATGGCTACACCTTC. This codes for CASSPPTANYGYTF.

This clone was detected only a few times. The chain links TRBV27 to TRBJ2-1; D is undetermined. V lost 1 base and J lost 7, with 8 bases in between. The CDR3 has 13 residues. Germline assignment: CDR1 MNHEY and CDR2 SMNVEV (reference sequence). CDR3 region: CASSLYQDNEQFF. The DNA of the CDR3 is TGTGCCAGCAGTTTATATCAGGATAATGAGCAGTTCTTC.

Points on this clone: Germline is not matched at one junction end, which may reflect a read error. This same CDR3 is encoded by further DNA sequences in the sample. The genes are TRBV10-3 and TRBJ2-7; 7 positions match TRBD1. The CDR3 is 11 residues long. The germline gives CDR1 ENHRY, CDR2 SYGVKD. In nucleotides, the CDR3 is TGTGCCATCAGTGCAGGGGGAGAGCAATACTTC. Translating gives CAISAGGEQYF.

The rearrangement uses TRBV9 and TRBJ2-2; possible D gene TRBD2, 6 bases. V was pared by 4 bases and J by 4 bases, with 17 bases between. Looked up from germline, CDR1 is SGDLS and CDR2 is YYNGEE. The CDR3 extends over 16 amino acids. CDR3 protein: CASSMGDSTPTGELFF. CDR3 DNA: TGTGCCAGCAGCATGGGGGACTCTACGCCCACCGGGGAGCTGTTTTTT.

The rearrangement uses TRBV9 and TRBJ2-1; 10 positions match TRBD1. Germline-derived CDR1 and CDR2 are SGDLS and YYNGEE. This CDR3 is 16 amino acids long. Trimming took 2 bases from V and 4 from J; bases not matched to a gene: 6. In DNA, the CDR3 is TGTGCCAGCAGCGTCTCCGGGACAGGGGCTTACAATGAGCAGTTCTTC. This sequence encodes CASSVSGTGAYNEQFF.